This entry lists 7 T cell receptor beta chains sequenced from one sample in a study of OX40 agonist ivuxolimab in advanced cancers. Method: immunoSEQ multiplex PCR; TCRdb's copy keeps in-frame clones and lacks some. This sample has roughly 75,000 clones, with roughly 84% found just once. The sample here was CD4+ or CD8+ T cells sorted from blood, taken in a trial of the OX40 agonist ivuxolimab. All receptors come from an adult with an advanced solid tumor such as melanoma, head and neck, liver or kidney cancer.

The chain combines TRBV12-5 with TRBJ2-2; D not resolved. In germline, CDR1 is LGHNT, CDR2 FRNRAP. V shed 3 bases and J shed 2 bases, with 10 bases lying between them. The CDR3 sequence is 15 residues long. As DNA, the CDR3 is TGTGCTAGTGGTTTAGGGCAGGCCAACACCGGGGAGCTGTTTTTT. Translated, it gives CASGLGQANTGELFF.

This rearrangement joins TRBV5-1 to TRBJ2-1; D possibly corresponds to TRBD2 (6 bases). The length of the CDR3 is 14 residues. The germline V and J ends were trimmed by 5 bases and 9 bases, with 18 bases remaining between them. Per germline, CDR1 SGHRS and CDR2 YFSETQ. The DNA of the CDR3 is TGCGCCAGCAGGCGTCCCGGGACTCAGGCTGAGCAGTTCTTC. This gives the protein CASRRPGTQAEQFF.

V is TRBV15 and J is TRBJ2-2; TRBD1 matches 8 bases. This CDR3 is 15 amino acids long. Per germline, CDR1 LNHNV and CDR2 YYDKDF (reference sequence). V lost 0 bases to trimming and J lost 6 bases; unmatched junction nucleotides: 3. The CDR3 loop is CATSRDHRGAGELFF. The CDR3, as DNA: TGTGCCACCAGCAGAGATCACAGGGGGGCCGGGGAGCTGTTTTTT.

In nucleotides, the CDR3 is TGTGCCAGCCGTCTGGGAGTTCTACCCAATGAGCAGTTCTTC. Its protein is CASRLGVLPNEQFF. V gene TRBV6-5 combines with J gene TRBJ2-1; possibly TRBD2 for D (5 bases). The CDR3 spans 14 residues. Trimming left V 8 bases short and J 6 bases short, with 17 bases between. CDR1 and CDR2 from the germline V gene are MNHEY and SVGAGI.

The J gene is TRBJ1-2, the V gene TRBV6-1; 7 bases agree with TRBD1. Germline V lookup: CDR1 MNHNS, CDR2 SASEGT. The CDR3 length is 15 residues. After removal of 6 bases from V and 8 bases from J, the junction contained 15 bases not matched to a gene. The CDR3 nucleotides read TGTGCCAGCAGCGCTTCGGGACAGAATCTTGCGGGCTACACCTTC. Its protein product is CASSASGQNLAGYTF.

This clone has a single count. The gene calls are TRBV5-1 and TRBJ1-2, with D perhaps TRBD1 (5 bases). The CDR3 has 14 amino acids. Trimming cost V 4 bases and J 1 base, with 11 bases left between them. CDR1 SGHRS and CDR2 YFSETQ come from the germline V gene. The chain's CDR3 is CASSASDSNYGYTF. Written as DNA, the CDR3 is TGCGCCAGCAGCGCAAGTGACAGTAACTATGGCTACACCTTC.

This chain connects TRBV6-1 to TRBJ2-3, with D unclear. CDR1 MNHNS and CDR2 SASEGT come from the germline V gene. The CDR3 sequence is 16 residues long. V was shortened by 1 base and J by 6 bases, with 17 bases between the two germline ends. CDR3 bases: TGTGCCAGCAGTGAAGTCGGTGGACCCCCTTCGGATACGCAGTATTTT. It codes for CASSEVGGPPSDTQYF.